Listed below are T cell receptor beta chains from one sample, sequenced in a study of identical twins. TCRdb redid the calling of the 5' RACE reads with MiXCR, one entry per CDR3 protein. Of a few hundred thousand distinct CDR3 sequences listed, just under 10% are singletons. These sequences were also reported in another study, on yellow fever vaccine responses in identical twins.

Sequences were obtained from PBMCs. These receptors were collected from a woman in her late teens or twenties in good health. CDR3s include the opening cysteine and the closing phenylalanine or tryptophan. The order of the fields is V gene, J gene, clone size, D gene, CDR3 length, CDR3 protein, CDR3 DNA. A D gene is named only where the DNA matches it firmly. Some rows mark clone size as missing; the rest say once, few, many or name a class of expanded clone.

>TRBV10-3|TRBJ2-3|many|TRBD2|15
CAISATSGGFDTQYF
TGTGCCATCAGTGCGACTAGCGGGGGCTTTGATACGCAGTATTTT
>TRBV4-1|TRBJ1-2|NA|TRBD1|16
CASSQAPGQAYYGYTF
TGCGCCAGCAGCCAAGCGCCGGGACAGGCCTACTATGGCTACACCTTC
>TRBV3-1|TRBJ2-5|many|TRBD2|15
CASSLASGAGETQYF
TGTGCCAGCAGCCTCGCTAGCGGGGCAGGGGAGACCCAGTACTTC
>TRBV20-1|TRBJ2-1|many|NA|14
CSALQGAAPYEQFF
TGCAGTGCTTTACAGGGAGCAGCACCCTATGAGCAGTTCTTC
>TRBV28|TRBJ2-7|NA|TRBD1|14
CASRERDRIYEQYF
TGTGCCAGCAGAGAGAGGGACAGGATCTACGAGCAGTACTTC
>TRBV5-5|TRBJ2-5|few|TRBD2|14
CASSAFGSGGIQYF
TGTGCCAGCAGCGCCTTTGGTAGCGGGGGAATCCAGTACTTC
>TRBV28|TRBJ1-5|few|NA|15
CASSSHATGGQPQHF
TGTGCCAGCAGTTCCCATGCGACAGGAGGTCAGCCCCAGCATTTT
>TRBV5-6|TRBJ1-2|NA|TRBD1|18
CASSSLDRDGLGLYGYTF
TGTGCCAGCAGCTCGCTTGACAGGGATGGCCTGGGCCTCTATGGCTACACCTTC
>TRBV20-1|TRBJ2-1|few|NA|15
CSARLGQTSRNEQFF
TGCAGTGCTAGACTGGGGCAGACTTCTCGTAATGAGCAGTTCTTC
>TRBV28|TRBJ2-3|many|NA|17
CASSGGRGGTHTDTQYF
TGTGCCAGCAGTGGTGGTCGTGGCGGAACGCACACAGATACGCAGTATTTT
>TRBV6-2/TRBV6-3|TRBJ2-7|few|TRBD1|17
CASSSQTGDRVSNEQYF
TGTGCCAGCAGTTCCCAGACCGGGGACAGGGTCTCCAACGAGCAGTACTTC
>TRBV18|TRBJ2-3|NA|NA|14
CASSPSVTTDTQYF
TGTGCCAGCTCACCATCGGTAACAACAGATACGCAGTATTTT
>TRBV29-1|TRBJ2-1|many|NA|11
CSVEERNEQFF
TGCAGCGTTGAGGAGCGAAATGAGCAGTTCTTC
>TRBV4-3|TRBJ2-1|few|TRBD1|15
CASSQEGQGLNEQFF
TGCGCCAGCAGCCAAGAGGGACAGGGGCTAAATGAGCAGTTCTTC
>TRBV27|TRBJ2-1|many|TRBD2|15
CASSYTSGVYNEQFF
TGTGCCAGCAGCTACACTAGCGGGGTTTACAATGAGCAGTTCTTC
>TRBV4-2|TRBJ1-1|many|NA|14
CASSPGRSPAEAFF
TGTGCCAGCAGCCCGGGGAGGAGCCCCGCTGAAGCTTTCTTT
>TRBV6-2/TRBV6-3|TRBJ2-1|many|NA|16
CASVSQIDANSNEQFF
TGTGCCAGCGTCTCCCAGATAGATGCAAACTCCAATGAGCAGTTCTTC
>TRBV18|TRBJ2-5|NA|TRBD1|14
CASSSNGQGETQYF
TGTGCCAGCTCGTCTAACGGACAGGGAGAGACCCAGTACTTC
>TRBV10-3|TRBJ1-6|many|NA|16
CAISESMVGPNSPLHF
TGTGCCATCAGTGAGTCTATGGTAGGGCCGAATTCACCCCTCCACTTT
>TRBV6-6|TRBJ2-5|few|NA|13
CASAGPLGETQYF
TGTGCCAGCGCCGGGCCCCTGGGGGAGACCCAGTACTTC
>TRBV7-8|TRBJ2-7|many|NA|12
CASTIDLGEQYF
TGTGCCAGCACCATTGACCTTGGGGAGCAGTACTTC
>TRBV5-1|TRBJ2-7|many|TRBD1|15
CASSLGGTGVDEQYF
TGCGCCAGCAGCTTGGGCGGGACAGGGGTCGACGAGCAGTACTTC
>TRBV29-1|TRBJ2-7|few|TRBD1|13
CSVLGQSSYEQYF
TGCAGCGTTCTGGGACAGTCCTCCTACGAGCAGTACTTC
>TRBV5-1|TRBJ1-1|many|NA|14
CASSLERESTEAFF
TGCGCCAGCAGCTTGGAACGGGAAAGCACTGAAGCTTTCTTT
>TRBV28|TRBJ2-3|NA|NA|14
CASSLRRFTDTQYF
TGTGCCAGCAGTTTGAGGCGGTTCACAGATACGCAGTATTTT
>TRBV6-1|TRBJ1-5|NA|NA|14
CASSLTIESQPQHF
TGTGCCAGCAGCCTGACCATTGAGAGCCAGCCCCAGCATTTT
>TRBV19|TRBJ2-1|NA|NA|16
CASSRQLQVYFNEQFF
TGTGCCAGTTCTAGACAGCTCCAGGTCTATTTCAATGAGCAGTTCTTC
>TRBV12-3/TRBV12-4|TRBJ2-5|many|NA|15
CASSYFGTYQETQYF
TGTGCCAGCAGTTACTTTGGAACATACCAAGAGACCCAGTACTTC
>TRBV28|TRBJ2-4|NA|TRBD2|16
CASSQRAGVVKNIQYF
TGTGCCAGCAGCCAAAGGGCGGGAGTGGTCAAAAACATTCAGTACTTC
>TRBV2|TRBJ2-6|few|NA|15
CASRAGGTGANVLTF
TGTGCCAGCAGGGCCGGGGGCACTGGGGCCAACGTCCTGACTTTC
>TRBV19|TRBJ2-7|few|NA|13
CASSTGRSYEQYF
TGTGCCAGTAGTACTGGTCGCTCCTACGAGCAGTACTTC
>TRBV7-2|TRBJ2-1|few|NA|12
CASSLGDGGDLF
TGTGCCAGCAGCCTTGGGGACGGGGGCGATCTCTTC
>TRBV4-2|TRBJ2-5|NA|NA|15
CASSQASGVGETQYF
TGTGCCAGCAGCCAAGCATCCGGGGTAGGAGAGACCCAGTACTTC
>TRBV7-3|TRBJ2-3|few|TRBD2|16
CASSLPGLAGTDTQYF
TGTGCCAGCAGCTTACCCGGACTAGCGGGAACAGATACGCAGTATTTT
>TRBV6-1|TRBJ2-3|NA|NA|13
CPSKRGGTDTQYF
TGTCCCAGCAAGAGGGGAGGCACAGATACGCAGTATTTT
>TRBV11-1|TRBJ2-3|NA|NA|15
CASSVGWGGTDTQYF
TGTGCCAGCAGCGTCGGCTGGGGAGGCACAGATACGCAGTATTTT
>TRBV12-3/TRBV12-4|TRBJ2-3|NA|TRBD1|15
CASSRQGTSTDTQYF
TGTGCCAGCAGCCGACAGGGAACTAGCACAGATACGCAGTATTTT
>TRBV6-1|TRBJ2-1|many|TRBD2|16
CASSRGLASQYNEQFF
TGTGCCAGCAGTAGGGGACTAGCGAGCCAATACAATGAGCAGTTCTTC
>TRBV7-2|TRBJ1-3|many|NA|17
CASSYFLGASPGNTIYF
TGTGCCAGCAGCTACTTTCTAGGGGCCTCACCTGGAAACACCATATATTTT
>TRBV5-6|TRBJ1-1|NA|NA|14
CASRRLPRRTEAFF
TGTGCCAGCAGAAGACTCCCTAGGAGAACTGAAGCTTTCTTT
>TRBV7-9|TRBJ2-7|NA|NA|15
CASSLAQGLSYEQYF
TGTGCCAGCAGCTTAGCTCAGGGGCTATCCTACGAGCAGTACTTC
>TRBV7-2|TRBJ2-7|many|NA|11
CASSLYNEQYF
TGTGCCAGCAGCTTATATAACGAGCAGTACTTC
>TRBV18|TRBJ2-7|few|NA|14
CASSPLDSTYEQYF
TGTGCCAGCTCACCCTTAGATAGCACCTACGAGCAGTACTTC
>TRBV7-8|TRBJ2-5|many|NA|13
CASSPGFWETQYF
TGTGCCAGCAGCCCAGGGTTCTGGGAGACCCAGTACTTC
>TRBV5-6|TRBJ1-1|many|NA|15
CASSLADLLETEAFF
TGTGCCAGCAGCTTGGCAGATCTCTTAGAGACTGAAGCTTTCTTT
>TRBV9|TRBJ2-6|NA|NA|19
CASSVAVDGQSSGANVLTF
TGTGCCAGCAGCGTAGCGGTCGACGGGCAGAGCTCTGGGGCCAACGTCCTGACTTTC
>TRBV29-1|TRBJ2-1|few|TRBD2|14
CSVGGGAGYNEQFF
TGCAGCGTCGGCGGGGGGGCTGGCTACAATGAGCAGTTCTTC
>TRBV24-1|TRBJ2-1|few|NA|17
CATSDLMGIDGLNEQFF
TGTGCCACCAGTGATTTGATGGGGATTGATGGGCTCAATGAGCAGTTCTTC